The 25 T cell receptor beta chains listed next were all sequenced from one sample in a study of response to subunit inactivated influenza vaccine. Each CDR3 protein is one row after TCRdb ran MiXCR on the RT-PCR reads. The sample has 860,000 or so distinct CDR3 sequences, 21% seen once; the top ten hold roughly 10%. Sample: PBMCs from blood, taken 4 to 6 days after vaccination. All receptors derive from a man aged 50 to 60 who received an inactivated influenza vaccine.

This CDR3 is CASSLVGQGKRVQYF. CDR3 bases: TGTGCCAGCAGTTTAGTGGGACAGGGAAAACGGGTGCAGTATTTT. The V and J genes are TRBV28 and TRBJ2-3; TRBD1 agrees at 9 bases. CDR1 is MDHEN and CDR2 is SYDVKM in the germline V gene. The CDR3 is made up of 15 amino acids. Trimming took 2 bases from V and 11 from J; bases not matched to a gene: 11.

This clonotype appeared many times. The CDR3 protein is CASRLAGVYNEQFF. The DNA for the CDR3 is TGTGCCAGCAGGCTGGCGGGAGTCTACAATGAGCAGTTCTTC. This chain links TRBV28 with TRBJ2-1; TRBD2 matches 7 bases. The CDR3 spans 14 residues. CDR1 is MDHEN, CDR2 SYDVKM, per germline. V lost 6 bases to trimming and J lost 3 bases; unmatched junction nucleotides: 5.

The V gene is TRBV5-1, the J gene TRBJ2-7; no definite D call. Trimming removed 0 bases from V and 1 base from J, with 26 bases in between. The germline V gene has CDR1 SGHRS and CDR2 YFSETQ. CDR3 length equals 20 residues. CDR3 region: CASSLAAAPLWPPTSYEQYF. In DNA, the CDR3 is TGCGCCAGCAGCTTGGCAGCAGCACCCTTATGGCCTCCTACTTCCTACGAGCAGTACTTC. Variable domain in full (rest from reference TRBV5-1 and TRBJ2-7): KAGVTQTPRYLIKTRGQQVTLSCSPISGHRSVSWYQQTPGQGLQFLFEYFSETQRNKGNFPGRFSGRQFSNSRSEMNVSTLELGDSALYLCASSLAAAPLWPPTSYEQYFGPGTRLTVT.

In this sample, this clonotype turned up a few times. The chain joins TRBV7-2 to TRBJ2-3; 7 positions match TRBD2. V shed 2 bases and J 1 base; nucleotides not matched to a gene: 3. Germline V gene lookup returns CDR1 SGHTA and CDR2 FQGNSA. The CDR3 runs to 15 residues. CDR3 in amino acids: CASSLMSGGTDTQYF. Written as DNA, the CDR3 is TGTGCCAGCAGCTTAATGAGCGGGGGCACAGATACGCAGTATTTT.

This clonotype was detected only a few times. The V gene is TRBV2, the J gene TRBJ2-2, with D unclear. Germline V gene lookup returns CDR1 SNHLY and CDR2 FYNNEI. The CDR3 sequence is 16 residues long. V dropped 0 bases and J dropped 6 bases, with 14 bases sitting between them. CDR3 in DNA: TGTGCCAGCAGTGAAGCGGGTCATTCGTGGTCCGGGGAGCTGTTTTTT. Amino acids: CASSEAGHSWSGELFF.

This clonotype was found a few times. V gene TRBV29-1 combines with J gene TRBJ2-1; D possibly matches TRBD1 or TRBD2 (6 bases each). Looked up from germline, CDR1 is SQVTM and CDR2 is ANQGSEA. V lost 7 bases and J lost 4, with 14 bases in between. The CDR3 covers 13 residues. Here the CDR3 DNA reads TGCAGCGCCGGGGAGGACAGTTACAATGAGCAGTTCTTC. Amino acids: CSAGEDSYNEQFF.

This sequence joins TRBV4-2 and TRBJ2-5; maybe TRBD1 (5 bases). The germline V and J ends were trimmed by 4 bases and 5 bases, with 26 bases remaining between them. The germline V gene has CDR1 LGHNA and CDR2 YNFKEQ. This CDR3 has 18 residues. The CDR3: CASSLGLLLVGAGETQYF. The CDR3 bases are TGTGCCAGCAGCCTAGGGCTCCTCCTTGTAGGGGCCGGGGAGACCCAGTACTTC.

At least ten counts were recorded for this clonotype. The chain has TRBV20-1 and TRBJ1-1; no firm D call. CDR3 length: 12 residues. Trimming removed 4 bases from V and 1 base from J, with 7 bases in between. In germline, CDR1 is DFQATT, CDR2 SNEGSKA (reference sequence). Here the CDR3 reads CSANAANTEAFF. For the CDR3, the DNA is TGCAGTGCTAACGCAGCGAACACTGAAGCTTTCTTT.

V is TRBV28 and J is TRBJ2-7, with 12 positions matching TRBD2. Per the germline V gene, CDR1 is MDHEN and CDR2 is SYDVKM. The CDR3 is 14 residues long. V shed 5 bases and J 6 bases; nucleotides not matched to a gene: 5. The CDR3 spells CASSATSGRLEQYF. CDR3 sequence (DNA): TGTGCCAGCAGTGCAACTAGCGGGAGGCTCGAGCAGTACTTC.

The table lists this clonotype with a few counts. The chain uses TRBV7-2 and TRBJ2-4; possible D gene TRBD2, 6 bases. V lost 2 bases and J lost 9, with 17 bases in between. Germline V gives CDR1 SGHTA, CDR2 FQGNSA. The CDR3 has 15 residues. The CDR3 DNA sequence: TGTGCCAGCAGCTTAAGTCCGGGGGAACCGAGCATTCAGTACTTC. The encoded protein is CASSLSPGEPSIQYF.

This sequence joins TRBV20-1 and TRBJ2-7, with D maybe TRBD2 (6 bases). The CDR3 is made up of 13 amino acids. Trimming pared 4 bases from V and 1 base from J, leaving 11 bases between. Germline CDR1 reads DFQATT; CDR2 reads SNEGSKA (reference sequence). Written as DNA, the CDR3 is TGCAGTGCTATCGGGACTTCTTCCTACGAGCAGTACTTC. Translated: CSAIGTSSYEQYF.

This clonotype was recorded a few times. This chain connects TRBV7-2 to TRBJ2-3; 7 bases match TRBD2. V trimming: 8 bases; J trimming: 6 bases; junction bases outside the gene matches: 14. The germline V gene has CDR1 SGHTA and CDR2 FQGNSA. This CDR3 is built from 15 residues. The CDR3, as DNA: TGTGCCAGCCTACAGTCGCGGGGGTCCGGGGATACGCAGTATTTT. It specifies CASLQSRGSGDTQYF.

This chain's CDR3 is CATSETSGRARGNEQFF. The CDR3 DNA sequence: TGTGCCACCAGTGAGACTAGCGGGAGGGCTCGGGGCAATGAGCAGTTCTTC. This chain uses TRBV24-1 with TRBJ2-1; TRBD2 matches 14 bases. Germline V lookup: CDR1 KGHDR, CDR2 SFDVKD. J was trimmed by 6 bases and V by 4 bases; bases with no gene match: 7. The CDR3 has 17 residues.

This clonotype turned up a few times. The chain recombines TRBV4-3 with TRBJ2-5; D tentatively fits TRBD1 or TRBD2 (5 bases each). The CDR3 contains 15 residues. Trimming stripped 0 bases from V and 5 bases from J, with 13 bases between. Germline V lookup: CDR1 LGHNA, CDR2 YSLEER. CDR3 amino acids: CASSQEARGLETQYF. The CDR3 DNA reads TGCGCCAGCAGCCAAGAGGCACGGGGCCTCGAGACCCAGTACTTC.

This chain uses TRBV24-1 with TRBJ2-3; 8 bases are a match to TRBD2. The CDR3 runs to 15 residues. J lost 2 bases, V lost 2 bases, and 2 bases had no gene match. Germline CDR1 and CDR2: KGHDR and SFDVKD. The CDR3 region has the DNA TGTGCCACCAGTGATTCACTAGCGGTCACAGATACGCAGTATTTT. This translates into CATSDSLAVTDTQYF.

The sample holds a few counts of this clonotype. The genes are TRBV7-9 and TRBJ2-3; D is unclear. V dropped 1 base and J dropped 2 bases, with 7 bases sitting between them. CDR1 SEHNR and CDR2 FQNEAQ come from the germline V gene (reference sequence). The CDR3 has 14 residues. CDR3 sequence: CASSLESITDTQYF. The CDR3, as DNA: TGTGCCAGCAGCTTAGAGAGCATCACAGATACGCAGTATTTT.

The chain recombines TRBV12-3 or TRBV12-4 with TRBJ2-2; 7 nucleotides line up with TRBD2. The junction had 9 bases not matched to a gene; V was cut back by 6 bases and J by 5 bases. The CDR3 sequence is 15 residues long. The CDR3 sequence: CASRTRGGSTGELFF. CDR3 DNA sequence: TGTGCCAGCAGGACAAGGGGAGGGTCGACCGGGGAGCTGTTTTTT.

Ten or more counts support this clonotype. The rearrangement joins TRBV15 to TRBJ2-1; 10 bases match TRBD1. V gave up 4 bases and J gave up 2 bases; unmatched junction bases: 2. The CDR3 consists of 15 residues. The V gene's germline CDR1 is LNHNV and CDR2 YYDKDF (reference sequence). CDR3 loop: CATSIGQGAYNEQFF. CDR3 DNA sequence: TGTGCCACCAGCATCGGACAGGGGGCCTACAATGAGCAGTTCTTC.

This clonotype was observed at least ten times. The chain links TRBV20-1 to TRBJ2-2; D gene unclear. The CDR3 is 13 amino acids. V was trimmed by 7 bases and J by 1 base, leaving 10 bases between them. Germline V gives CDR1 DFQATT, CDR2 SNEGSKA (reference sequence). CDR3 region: CSVSYRNTGELFF. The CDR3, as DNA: TGCAGTGTCAGTTACAGGAACACCGGGGAGCTGTTTTTT.

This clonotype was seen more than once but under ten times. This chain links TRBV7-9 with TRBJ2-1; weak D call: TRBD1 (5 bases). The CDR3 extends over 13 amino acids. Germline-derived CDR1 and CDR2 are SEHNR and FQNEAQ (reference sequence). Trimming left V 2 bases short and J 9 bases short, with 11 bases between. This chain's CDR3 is CASSLYRQGEQFF. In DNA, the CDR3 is TGTGCCAGCAGCTTATATCGGCAGGGTGAGCAGTTCTTC.

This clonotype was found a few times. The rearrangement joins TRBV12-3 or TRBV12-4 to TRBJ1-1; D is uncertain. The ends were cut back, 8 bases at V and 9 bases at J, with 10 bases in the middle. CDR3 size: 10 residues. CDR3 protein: CASGENKAFF. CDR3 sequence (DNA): TGTGCCAGCGGGGAGAATAAAGCTTTCTTT.

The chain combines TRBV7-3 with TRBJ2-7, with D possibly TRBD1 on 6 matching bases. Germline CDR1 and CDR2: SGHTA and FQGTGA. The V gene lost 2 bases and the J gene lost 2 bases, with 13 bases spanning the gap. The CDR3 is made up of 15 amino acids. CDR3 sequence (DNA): TGTGCCAGCAGCTTAGTGGGGACACCACCCTACGAGCAGTACTTC. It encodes CASSLVGTPPYEQYF.

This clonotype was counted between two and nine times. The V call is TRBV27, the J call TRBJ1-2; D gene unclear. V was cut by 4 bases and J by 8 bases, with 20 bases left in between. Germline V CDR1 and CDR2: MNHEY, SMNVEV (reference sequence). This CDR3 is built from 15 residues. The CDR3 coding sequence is TGTGCCAGCAGTTCGACTCGGGAGATGAGCGGAGGCTACACCTTC. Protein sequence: CASSSTREMSGGYTF.

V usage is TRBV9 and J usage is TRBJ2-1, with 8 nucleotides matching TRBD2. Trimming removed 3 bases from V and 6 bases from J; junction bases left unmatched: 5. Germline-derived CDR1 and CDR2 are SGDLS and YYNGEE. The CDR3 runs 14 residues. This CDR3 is CASSDSGGGNEQFF. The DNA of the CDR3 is TGTGCCAGCAGCGACAGCGGGGGAGGCAATGAGCAGTTCTTC.

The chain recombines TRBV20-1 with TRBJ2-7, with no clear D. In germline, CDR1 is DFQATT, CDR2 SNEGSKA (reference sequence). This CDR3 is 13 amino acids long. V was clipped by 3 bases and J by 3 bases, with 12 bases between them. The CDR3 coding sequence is TGCAGTGCTAGGGGGTTATTGGGCTACGAGCAGTACTTC. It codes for CSARGLLGYEQYF.